The entry below describes one TCR beta chain. The sample is drawn from a study of control samples from healthy donors and cancer patients. The table came from immunoSEQ multiplex PCR; TCRdb's copy has only in-frame clones and leaves some out. This sample carries around 71,000 clones, over 75% of them seen once, and the ten largest clones take under 3%. Trimming removed 0 bases from V and 7 bases from J, with 7 bases in between. Germline loops: CDR1 SGHNT, CDR2 YYREEE (reference sequence). The CDR3 is 13 amino acids. The V and J genes are TRBV5-4 and TRBJ2-2, with TRBD2 as a possible D gene (5 bases). The specimen was PBMCs. This receptor was identified in a woman aged 45-65 years with head and neck cancer. The CDR3 reads CASSLDGGGELFF. The CDR3 DNA reads as TGTGCCAGCAGCTTGGATGGAGGCGGGGAGCTGTTTTTT.